This is a list of T cell receptor beta chains from one sample in a study of blood T cells in healthy people across ages. One entry per CDR3 protein, called by TCRdb with MiXCR from the 5' RACE reads. The table lists roughly 800,000 distinct CDR3 sequences, 20% to 30% of them singletons, with 3% in the top ten. The data were also submitted as part of a second study, on T cells of mothers and their children.

Sequences were obtained from blood. All receptors derive from a boy younger than 18 in good health. CDR3s include the opening cysteine and the closing phenylalanine or tryptophan. D genes are given only for firm matches. Size is stated for part of the rows, as once, few or many counts, or as a class when the clone is expanded.

-	many	TRBJ2-5	TRBV6-6	CASSSADETQYF	TGTGCCAGCAGTTCCGCCGATGAGACCCAGTACTTC
-	-	TRBJ1-2	TRBV25-1	CASWAGEGYTF	TGTGCCAGCTGGGCCGGAGAAGGCTACACCTTC
TRBD2	many	TRBJ2-1	TRBV6-4	CASSPGTSGGNNEQFF	TGTGCCAGCAGCCCCGGGACTAGCGGGGGAAACAATGAGCAGTTCTTC
-	-	TRBJ1-6	TRBV6-6	CASSYSEDINSPLHF	TGTGCCAGCAGTTACTCGGAGGACATCAATTCACCCCTCCACTTT
-	-	TRBJ2-6	TRBV20-1	CSARGGANVLTF	TGCAGTGCTAGGGGCGGGGCCAACGTCCTGACTTTC
-	-	TRBJ1-5	TRBV24-1	CATSDGGNQPQHF	TGTGCCACCAGTGATGGCGGAAATCAGCCCCAGCATTTT
-	-	TRBJ1-6	TRBV5-1	CASSRDGLSSYNSPLHF	TGCGCCAGCAGTCGGGACGGCCTGAGCTCCTATAATTCACCCCTCCACTTT
-	-	TRBJ2-3	TRBV15	CATSVRPSQGADTQYF	TGTGCCACCAGCGTACGACCCTCCCAAGGGGCAGATACGCAGTATTTT
TRBD1	-	TRBJ1-2	TRBV7-8	CASSSHRPGQAIYGYTF	TGTGCCAGCAGCTCGCATCGGCCGGGACAGGCAATCTATGGCTACACCTTC
TRBD2	-	TRBJ2-7	TRBV29-1	CSASGRDEQYF	TGCAGCGCTAGCGGGAGGGACGAGCAGTACTTC
-	few	TRBJ1-4	TRBV25-1	CASSELGGEKLFF	TGTGCCAGCAGTGAATTAGGGGGTGAAAAACTGTTTTTT
-	-	TRBJ1-2	TRBV7-2	CASSFGTTGGYTF	TGTGCCAGCAGCTTCGGTACGACAGGCGGCTACACCTTC
-	-	TRBJ2-2	TRBV2	CASSWGLNTGELFF	TGTGCCAGCAGCTGGGGACTGAACACCGGGGAGCTGTTTTTT
TRBD2	few	TRBJ2-3	TRBV28	CAIKGGGPVTDTQYF	TGTGCCATCAAAGGCGGGGGGCCGGTCACAGATACGCAGTATTTT
-	few	TRBJ1-5	TRBV28	CASSLWGGSNQPQHF	TGTGCCAGCAGTCTCTGGGGGGGTAGCAATCAGCCCCAGCATTTT
-	-	TRBJ1-5	TRBV12-3/TRBV12-4	CASSKQGVYNQPQHF	TGTGCCAGCTCTAAACAGGGTGTATACAATCAGCCCCAGCATTTT
-	few	TRBJ2-5	TRBV4-1	CASSQGSDRPAPEQYF	TGCGCCAGCAGCCAAGGGAGCGACAGGCCCGCCCCGGAGCAGTACTTC
TRBD1	few	TRBJ1-4	TRBV6-1	CASSDNGLRDRGEKLFF	TGTGCCAGCAGTGACAATGGGTTACGGGACAGGGGAGAAAAACTGTTTTTT
TRBD2	-	TRBJ2-1	TRBV28	CASSLPGLDYNEQFF	TGTGCCAGCAGCCTCCCGGGACTAGACTACAATGAGCAGTTCTTC
-	few	TRBJ2-1	TRBV12-3/TRBV12-4	CASEIAGEQFF	TGTGCCAGCGAAATCGCGGGCGAGCAGTTCTTC
-	-	TRBJ2-4	TRBV20-1	CSARDIAKNIQYF	TGCAGTGCTAGAGATATAGCCAAAAACATTCAGTACTTC
-	once	TRBJ2-3	TRBV21-1	CASSKASTTDTQYF	TGTGCCAGCAGCAAAGCCTCTACCACAGATACGCAGTATTTT